Sequencing of this T cell receptor (beta chain) was carried out in a study of T-cell memory formation after mild COVID-19 (dated by TCRdb to the early 2020s). With respect to the entire study: Most TCR sequence clusters were specific to one of the two donors. In two donors, T-cell clones that expanded and contracted after mild COVID-19 were followed by sequencing TCRalpha and TCRbeta repertoires longitudinally. The cohort comprised two young, previously healthy adult volunteers, one female and one male.

Ficoll-Paque density gradient centrifugation was used to isolate PBMCs. CDR1 and CDR2, looked up from the germline V gene, are SQVTM and ANQGSEA. Counted from cysteine to phenylalanine, this CDR3 has 16 amino acids. The only DNA kept is the CDR3, 48 bases in frame from the first base. V drops 5 bases and J drops 0 bases, leaving 17 bases in between. Sequencing took place on an Illumina NovaSeq 6000. TCRalpha and TCRbeta cDNA libraries were built by 5'RACE with constant-segment primers, adding sample barcodes and unique molecular identifiers. Trizol reagent was used to extract RNA from every sample. The libraries were amplified in two PCR steps, and the second step added a second sample barcode and Illumina TruSeq adapters. Sequencing of libraries was performed on an Illumina NovaSeq with 2 x 150 bp paired-end reads. Under the source paper's analysis protocol: Reads were demultiplexed and collapsed into UMI-guided consensus sequences with migec v1.2.7. Using mixcr v2.1.11, UMI consensuses were aligned to TRA and TRB V and J templates and then assembled into clonotypes. A clonotype was counted as expanded or contracted only if both edgeR and NoisET called the change significant, with noise models trained on biological replicates. edgeR calls used a false discovery rate-adjusted p below 0.01 and a log2 fold-change threshold of 1. As an exploratory analysis of dynamics, max-normalized trajectories of the 1000 most abundant clonotypes were examined with PCA combined with hierarchical clustering. The CD4 or CD8 phenotype of responding clones was assigned using the separately sequenced CD4+ and CD8+ repertoires. TCRdb reprocessed the public reads (quality trimming at Q25 with fastp, clone calling with MiXCR) and kept in-frame beta chains. Rows are unified per CDR3 protein, each entry keeping the most common DNA and genes. For this entry, the V and J calls and clone size follow TCRdb and not the study's own pipeline. The sample table lists a few hundred thousand distinct CDR3 sequences, 15% to 20% of them with a count of one. The ten largest clonotypes hold roughly 25% of the sample.

Beyond this particular receptor, the publication reports: Clones that contracted from day 15 to 85 showed balanced CD4/CD8 phenotypes, whereas a second wave of clones that expanded from day 15 to 37 leaned towards CD4+. Some responding clones were found in pre-infection memory, which suggests that pre-existing cross-reactive memory T cells took part in the SARS-CoV-2 response. Contracting CD4+ clones appeared mostly in the CM and EM memory subsets, whereas CD8+ clones were enriched in EMRA. Only two mild cases were covered in the study, and larger cohorts including severe cases with pre-infection samples were considered necessary. SARS-CoV-2 specificity of the second-wave clones peaking on day 37 was not confirmed.

Worth noting for this clonotype: Its cognate antigen has yet to be identified. No much larger clone exists at a distance of one base, and base qualities are not known.

The chain is encoded by TRBV29-1 joined to TRBJ1-3, and perhaps TRBD1 as D gene, on 5 matching bases. Sequenced material: PBMCs or a T cell subset sorted from them (not recorded which). This sequence originates from a man aged 18-30 years who had mild COVID-19 (a few samples of this study predate the infection). The sample titles of this study are shuffled in the database, so cell type and time point are left out; the donor was told from shared clones. The sequence in DNA is TGCAGCGTTACCCGGGGGGAACCGAGCTCTGGAAACACCATATATTTT. It is translated as CSVTRGEPSSGNTIYF.